These 6 T cell receptor beta chains came from one sample sequenced in a study of CD8 T cells in ankylosing spondylitis. Study-wide findings and caveats: One TCR beta motif, made up of roughly eight highly homologous variants, appeared characteristic of ankylosing spondylitis blood.

These TCRs are of unknown antigen specificity. MiXCR, applied by TCRdb to the 5' RACE reads, yields one record per CDR3 protein. The sample has under 950,000 distinct CDR3 sequences; roughly 20% are singletons. The sequenced sample was blood, either unsorted or a sorted T cell fraction (not recorded which). All receptors derive from a male donor with ankylosing spondylitis.

This clonotype has more than one count but fewer than ten. The chain uses TRBV2 and TRBJ2-6; D is possibly TRBD1 or TRBD2 (6 bases each). V gave up 6 bases and J gave up 0 bases, with 12 bases separating them. Looked up from germline, CDR1 is SNHLY and CDR2 is FYNNEI. The CDR3 consists of 16 residues. In DNA, the CDR3 is TGTGCCAGCAGGAGGGGGGTTTACTCTGGGGCCAACGTCCTGACTTTC. Protein sequence: CASRRGVYSGANVLTF.

The genes are TRBV6-2 or TRBV6-3 and TRBJ2-5, with TRBD2 matching 8 bases. Looked up from germline, CDR1 is MNHEY and CDR2 is SVGEGT. The CDR3 runs to 14 residues. V dropped 6 bases and J dropped 3; count of bases not matched to a gene: 6. The CDR3 loop reads CASSLLAVEETQYF. CDR3 nucleotide sequence: TGTGCCAGCAGCTTACTAGCGGTAGAAGAGACCCAGTACTTC.

This chain connects TRBV11-3 to TRBJ2-3; TRBD2 might be the D (6 bases). Germline V gene data show CDR1 as SGHNT and CDR2 as YENEEA. Trimming cost V 4 bases and J 2 bases, with 13 bases left between them. This CDR3 has 15 amino acids. CDR3: CASSSPGGNTDTQYF. The CDR3 nucleotides read TGTGCCAGCAGCTCCCCCGGGGGAAACACAGATACGCAGTATTTT.

This clonotype appeared a few times. The chain links TRBV5-1 to TRBJ2-7, with a possible D match to TRBD1 (6 bases). Per germline, CDR1 SGHRS and CDR2 YFSETQ. Trimming left V 3 bases short and J 2 bases short, with 12 bases between. The CDR3 covers 14 residues. Here the CDR3 DNA reads TGCGCCAGCAGCTGGACCTGGGGGCCCTACGAGCAGTACTTC. This encodes CASSWTWGPYEQYF.

The chain carries TRBV7-8 and TRBJ2-5; 8 bases agree with TRBD2. After removal of 2 bases from V and 4 bases from J, the junction contained 6 bases not matched to a gene. Germline V gene lookup returns CDR1 SGHVS and CDR2 FQNEAQ. This CDR3 has 15 amino acids. DNA of the CDR3: TGTGCCAGCAGCTTACTCCGGGAGGGCCCAGAGACCCAGTACTTC. The encoded protein is CASSLLREGPETQYF.

This clonotype has just a few counts. V is TRBV6-1 and J is TRBJ1-1; D gene uncertain. V was pared by 8 bases and J by 2 bases, with 15 bases between. This CDR3 comprises 14 residues. Germline values: CDR1 MNHNS, CDR2 SASEGT. CDR3: CASGERIRNTEAFF. CDR3 in DNA: TGTGCCAGCGGGGAACGGATTAGAAACACTGAAGCTTTCTTT.